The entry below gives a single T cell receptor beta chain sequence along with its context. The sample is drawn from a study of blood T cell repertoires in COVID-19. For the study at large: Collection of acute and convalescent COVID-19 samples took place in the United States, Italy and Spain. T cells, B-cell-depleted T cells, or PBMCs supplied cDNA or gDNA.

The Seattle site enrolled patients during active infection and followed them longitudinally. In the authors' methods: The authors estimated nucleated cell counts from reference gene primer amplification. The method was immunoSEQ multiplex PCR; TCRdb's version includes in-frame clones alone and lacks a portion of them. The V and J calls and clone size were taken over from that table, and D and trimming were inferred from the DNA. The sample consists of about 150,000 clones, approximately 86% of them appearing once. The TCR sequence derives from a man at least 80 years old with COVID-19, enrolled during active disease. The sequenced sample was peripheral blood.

This chain's CDR3 is CASTLSGDRVSGANVLTF. Written as DNA, the CDR3 is TGTGCCAGCACCCTGAGTGGGGACAGAGTCTCTGGGGCCAACGTCCTGACTTTC. The chain is built from TRBV7-2 and TRBJ2-6; 7 bases map to TRBD1. Trimming removed 7 bases from V and 0 bases from J; junction bases left unmatched: 12. Per germline, CDR1 SGHTA and CDR2 FQGNSA. The CDR3 runs to 18 residues.